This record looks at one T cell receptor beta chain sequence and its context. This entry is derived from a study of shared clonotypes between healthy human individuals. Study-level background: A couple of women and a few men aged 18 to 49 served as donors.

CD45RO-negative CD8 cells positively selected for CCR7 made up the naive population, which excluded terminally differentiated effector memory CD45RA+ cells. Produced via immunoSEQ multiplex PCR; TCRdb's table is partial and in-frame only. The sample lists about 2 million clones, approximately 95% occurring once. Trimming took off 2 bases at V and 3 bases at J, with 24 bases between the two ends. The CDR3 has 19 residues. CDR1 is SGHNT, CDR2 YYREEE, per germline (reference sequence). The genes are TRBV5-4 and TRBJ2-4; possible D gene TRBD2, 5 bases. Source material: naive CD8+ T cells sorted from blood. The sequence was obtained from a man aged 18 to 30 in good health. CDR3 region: CASSLSLSAGIKVKNIQYF. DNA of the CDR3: TGTGCCAGCAGCTTATCACTCTCCGCCGGGATTAAGGTCAAAAACATTCAGTACTTC.